This note documents a single TCR beta chain sequence. Its target is not known. Relative to the germline gene, one junction end is altered; a read error may explain this. This CDR3 contains 18 residues. Germline V gene lookup returns CDR1 SEHNR and CDR2 FQNEAQ (reference sequence). The data derive from a study of cytomegalovirus exposure and HLA in healthy donors. Study as a whole: Among 150 million to 200 million T cells, an earlier analysis found 90 million to 130 million unique TCR beta sequences. Regarding the study as a whole: Listed as cytomegalovirus-associated were around 160 TCR beta chains. Reports indicated that the classifier achieved high specificity and sensitivity in diagnosing cytomegalovirus status. Most TCR sequences were seen very rarely across donors, but some public TCRs occurred in many.

The study ran its PCR with 60 Vbeta and 13 Jbeta primers. Clones were sequenced by immunoSEQ multiplex PCR, and TCRdb holds only the in-frame ones, with some missing. The sample yields some 130,000 clones, approximately 86% seen once. V and J are TRBV7-9 and TRBJ1-2; 11 nucleotides match TRBD1. This clonotype was sampled from a boy aged 5 to 17 in good health and CMV-seronegative. Sequencing input: PBMCs. CDR3 residues: CSSSLGPRTGGSVYGYTF. CDR3 in DNA: TGTTCCAGCAGCTTAGGTCCCCGGACAGGGGGCTCGGTCTATGGCTACACCTTC.